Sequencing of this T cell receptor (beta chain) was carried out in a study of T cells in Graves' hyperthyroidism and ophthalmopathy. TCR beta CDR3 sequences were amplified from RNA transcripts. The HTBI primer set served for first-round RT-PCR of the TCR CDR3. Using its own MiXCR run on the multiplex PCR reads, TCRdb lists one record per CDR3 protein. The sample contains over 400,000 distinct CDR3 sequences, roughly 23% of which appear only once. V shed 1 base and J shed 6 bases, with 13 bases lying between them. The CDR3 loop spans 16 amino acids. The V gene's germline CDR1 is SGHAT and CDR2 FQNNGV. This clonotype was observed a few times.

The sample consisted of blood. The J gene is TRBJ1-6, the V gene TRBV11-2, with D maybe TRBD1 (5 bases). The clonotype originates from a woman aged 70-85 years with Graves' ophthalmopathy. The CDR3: CASSLVAGVVNSPLHF. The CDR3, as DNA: TGTGCCAGCAGCTTAGTAGCGGGGGTGGTTAATTCACCCCTCCACTTT.